The 31 T cell receptor beta chains given below trace back to one sample, sequenced in a study of sequential checkpoint blockade in melanoma. Only in-frame clones appear in the TCRdb table, and some are missing; sequencing was by immunoSEQ multiplex PCR. This table has 12,000 or so clones, around a quarter appearing once. Treatment given: randomized to nivolumab then ipilimumab (arm A) or the reverse (arm B). The specimen comprised tumor tissue (inferred from file names), sampled from a patient given nivolumab and ipilimumab in sequence. The receptors shown here come from a human donor with melanoma.

This clone was picked up many times. The chain couples TRBV6-8 to TRBJ2-5; D may be TRBD1 (6 bases). The V end lost 0 bases, the J end lost 2 bases, and 13 bases lay between the germline ends. The CDR3 is made up of 16 amino acids. Germline V lookup: CDR1 MNHGY, CDR2 SAAAGT. CDR3: CASSYSMNRAQETQYF. The CDR3 DNA is TGTGCCAGCAGTTACTCGATGAACAGGGCTCAAGAGACCCAGTACTTC.

This clone was seen only a few times. The chain employs TRBV4-1 and TRBJ2-7; D is unresolved. This CDR3 is 16 amino acids long. The germline V and J ends were trimmed by 0 bases and 1 base, with 13 bases remaining between them. Looked up from germline, CDR1 is MGHRA and CDR2 is YSYEKL. CDR3 loop: CASSQEGGPSSYEQYF. The DNA for the CDR3 is TGCGCCAGCAGCCAAGAGGGCGGCCCTTCGTCCTACGAGCAGTACTTC.

Only a few counts were recorded for this clone. J is TRBJ1-5 and V is TRBV11-3, with D unresolved. This CDR3 region has 14 residues. Per germline, CDR1 SGHNT and CDR2 YENEEA. The V end was cut by 6 bases, the J end by 2 bases, with 11 bases between. The CDR3 sequence is CASSEGLGNQPQHF. The DNA of the CDR3 is TGTGCCAGCAGTGAGGGTTTGGGCAATCAGCCCCAGCATTTT. The full variable domain, in which reference TRBV11-3 and TRBJ1-5 provide the parts outside the CDR3, is EAGVVQSPRYKIIEKKQPVAFWCNPISGHNTLYWYLQNLGQGPELLIRYENEEAVDDSQLPKDRFSAERLKGVDSTLKIQPAELGDSAVYLCASSEGLGNQPQHFGDGTRLSIL.

This clone has only a few counts. This chain joins TRBV11-3 and TRBJ2-5, with TRBD1 matching over 8 bases. This CDR3 is 14 amino acids long. Germline V gene sequence: CDR1 SGHNT, CDR2 YENEEA. V lost 6 bases to trimming and J lost 6 bases; unmatched junction nucleotides: 9. The CDR3 spells CASSLDRVTQTQYF. DNA for the CDR3: TGTGCCAGCAGTTTGGACAGGGTCACACAGACCCAGTACTTC.

V and J are TRBV6-8 and TRBJ2-3; the D gene is possibly TRBD1 (6 bases). The CDR3 loop spans 14 amino acids. In germline, CDR1 is MNHGY, CDR2 SAAAGT. Trimming shortened V by 10 bases and J by 0 bases, and 14 bases separated the two germline ends. This chain's CDR3 is CAITRTASTDTQYF. CDR3 DNA: TGTGCCATCACCCGGACAGCCAGCACAGATACGCAGTATTTT.

V is TRBV11-3 and J is TRBJ2-1, with 9 bases that match TRBD2. CDR1 and CDR2 from the germline V gene are SGHNT and YENEEA. V lost 3 bases and J lost 7; bases outside the gene matches: 10. The CDR3 sequence is 16 residues long. The CDR3 loop reads CASSLYSGRVGNEQFF. The CDR3 region has the DNA TGTGCCAGCAGCTTGTATAGCGGGAGAGTGGGGAATGAGCAGTTCTTC.

The chain carries TRBV6-8 and TRBJ1-4; 7 bases match TRBD1. CDR3 length: 17 residues. V trimming: 2 bases; J trimming: 5 bases; junction bases outside the gene matches: 11. Germline V gene data show CDR1 as MNHGY and CDR2 as SAAAGT. CDR3 loop: CASSYPGQKPSNEKLFF. In DNA, the CDR3 is TGTGCCAGCAGTTACCCGGGACAGAAACCCTCGAATGAAAAACTGTTTTTT.

This clone was counted between two and nine times. The genes are TRBV28 and TRBJ2-7, with a tentative D call TRBD2 (6 bases). CDR3 size: 17 residues. Germline V gives CDR1 MDHEN, CDR2 SYDVKM. V lost 4 bases and J lost 6, with 25 bases in between. For the CDR3, the DNA is TGTGCCAGCAGTTCCGACGGGTGGGGCCTTCGAGCGGGCGAGCAGTACTTC. Translating it yields CASSSDGWGLRAGEQYF.

V usage is TRBV18 and J usage is TRBJ2-7; TRBD1 agrees at 12 bases. V gave up 6 bases and J gave up 5 bases; unmatched junction bases: 8. The CDR3 runs 15 residues. Germline CDR1 is KGHSH and CDR2 is LQKENI. For the CDR3, the DNA is TGTGCCAGCTCCCCAAGCGGGACAGGGGGCAACGAGCAGTACTTC. Its protein is CASSPSGTGGNEQYF.

The chain uses TRBV5-1 and TRBJ1-5, with D perhaps TRBD1 (5 bases). Germline V gives CDR1 SGHRS, CDR2 YFSETQ. Trimming shortened V by 0 bases and J by 2 bases, and 9 bases separated the two germline ends. CDR3 length: 15 amino acids. CDR3: CASSLEGGGNQPQHF. The DNA of the CDR3 is TGCGCCAGCAGCTTGGAGGGAGGGGGCAATCAGCCCCAGCATTTT.

Details on this clone: The junction departs from the called germline gene at one end, perhaps through a read error. The rearrangement uses TRBV15 and TRBJ1-4; TRBD1 might be the D (5 bases). This CDR3 contains 14 residues. Per the germline V gene, CDR1 is LNHNV and CDR2 is YYDKDF (reference sequence). The CDR3 here is CASSSPGAAEKLFF. CDR3 DNA: TGTGCCAGCAGCTCGCCCGGGGCCGCTGAAAAACTGTTTTTT.

This clone was observed many times. The V and J genes are TRBV11-3 and TRBJ1-5; no clear D gene. The V gene lost 5 bases and the J gene lost 3 bases, with 17 bases spanning the gap. This CDR3 has 16 residues. The germline gives CDR1 SGHNT, CDR2 YENEEA. The CDR3 nucleotides read TGTGCCAGCAGCCCCCGGAAAGAAGGAGCCAATCAGCCCCAGCATTTT. It encodes CASSPRKEGANQPQHF. Drawing the rest from reference TRBV11-3 and TRBJ1-5, the complete variable domain is EAGVVQSPRYKIIEKKQPVAFWCNPISGHNTLYWYLQNLGQGPELLIRYENEEAVDDSQLPKDRFSAERLKGVDSTLKIQPAELGDSAVYLCASSPRKEGANQPQHFGDGTRLSIL.

This chain uses TRBV6-8 with TRBJ2-7; 7 positions match TRBD1. This CDR3 region has 17 residues. Germline assignment: CDR1 MNHGY and CDR2 SAAAGT. With 5 bases clipped from V and 2 bases from J, the junction kept 15 bases outside the gene matches. CDR3 sequence reads: CASSHIPRWDRPYEQYF. The CDR3 DNA reads TGTGCCAGCAGTCACATACCTCGTTGGGACAGACCCTACGAGCAGTACTTC.

This clone was observed at least ten times. The V gene is TRBV4-1, the J gene TRBJ2-7; D uncertain. Between the trimmed V and J ends, which lost 0 bases and 4 bases, there was a span of 7 bases. This CDR3 contains 13 residues. Germline-derived CDR1 and CDR2 are MGHRA and YSYEKL. CDR3 sequence: CASSQDQTYEQYF. As DNA, the CDR3 is TGCGCCAGCAGCCAAGATCAGACGTACGAGCAGTACTTC.

This chain uses TRBV5-1 with TRBJ2-3; 7 nucleotides agree with TRBD2. The V segment lost 1 base and the J segment 1 base; nucleotides outside the gene matches: 21. Germline V gives CDR1 SGHRS, CDR2 YFSETQ. The CDR3 length is 21 residues. CDR3 DNA: TGCGCCAGCAGCTTGAGGGGAGGACTTGCGGGAGAGCCTGAGGGCACAGATACGCAGTATTTT. It encodes CASSLRGGLAGEPEGTDTQYF. Complete variable domain (other parts from reference TRBV5-1 and TRBJ2-3): KAGVTQTPRYLIKTRGQQVTLSCSPISGHRSVSWYQQTPGQGLQFLFEYFSETQRNKGNFPGRFSGRQFSNSRSEMNVSTLELGDSALYLCASSLRGGLAGEPEGTDTQYFGPGTRLTVL.

This clone appeared a few times. The V and J genes are TRBV6-8 and TRBJ2-7, with a possible D match to TRBD2 (5 bases). V was cut by 6 bases and J by 3 bases, with 15 bases left in between. The germline V gene encodes CDR1 MNHGY and CDR2 SAAAGT. This CDR3 is built from 14 residues. Here the CDR3 reads CASSPAGIGYEQYF. The DNA for the CDR3 is TGTGCCAGCAGCCCCGCGGGCATAGGCTACGAGCAGTACTTC.

The chain is built from TRBV11-3 and TRBJ1-2, with 7 bases fitting TRBD1. This CDR3 has 17 residues. In germline, CDR1 is SGHNT, CDR2 YENEEA. After removal of 3 bases from V and 8 bases from J, the junction contained 18 bases not matched to a gene. The CDR3 region has the DNA TGTGCCAGCAGCTTCCCTTTCCCAGGGGGAAGAGTAGAGGGCTACACCTTC. Its protein is CASSFPFPGGRVEGYTF.

J is TRBJ2-5 and V is TRBV28; 9 positions agree with TRBD2. The CDR3 covers 15 residues. Germline values: CDR1 MDHEN, CDR2 SYDVKM. Germline trimming cut 6 bases from V and 1 base from J; bases unmatched to any gene: 6. CDR3 sequence reads: CASSQSGGPQETQYF. CDR3 in DNA: TGTGCCAGCAGCCAGAGCGGGGGGCCCCAAGAGACCCAGTACTTC. The variable domain in full, completed from reference TRBV28 and TRBJ2-5, reads DVKVTQSSRYLVKRTGEKVFLECVQDMDHENMFWYRQDPGLGLRLIYFSYDVKMKEKGDIPEGYSVSREKKERFSLILESASTNQTSMYLCASSQSGGPQETQYFGPGTRLLVL.

This clone occurred a few times. The V call is TRBV6-8, the J call TRBJ1-4; D is possibly TRBD1 (6 bases). The CDR3 spans 16 residues. Trimming took off 7 bases at V and 0 bases at J, with 15 bases between the two ends. CDR1 MNHGY and CDR2 SAAAGT come from the germline V gene. DNA of the CDR3: TGTGCCAGCAATCTGGACAGACGTGCAACTAATGAAAAACTGTTTTTT. It codes for CASNLDRRATNEKLFF.

This clone was found a few times. The chain carries TRBV11-3 and TRBJ2-1; tentative D call: TRBD1 (6 bases). CDR3 size: 17 residues. Germline-derived CDR1 and CDR2 are SGHNT and YENEEA. V was cut by 8 bases and J by 2 bases, with 22 bases left in between. The CDR3 here is CASPSPPSGATYNEQFF. The CDR3 nucleotides are TGTGCCAGCCCCTCCCCCCCCTCAGGGGCAACCTACAATGAGCAGTTCTTC.

This rearrangement joins TRBV9 to TRBJ2-3, with 7 bases that match TRBD2. The germline V gene encodes CDR1 SGDLS and CDR2 YYNGEE. With V trimmed by 3 bases and J by 6 bases, 10 bases remained unmatched. This CDR3 spans 15 amino acids. For the CDR3, the DNA is TGTGCCAGCAGCGCCGGGACTATTTTACCGGATACGCAGTATTTT. It codes for CASSAGTILPDTQYF.

This clone was detected a few times. The chain combines TRBV6-8 with TRBJ2-3, with 7 bases aligning to TRBD1. V trimming: 5 bases; J trimming: 5 bases; junction bases outside the gene matches: 1. Germline CDR1 reads MNHGY; CDR2 reads SAAAGT. This CDR3 has 12 residues. The CDR3 reads CASSNRGDTQYF. CDR3 in DNA: TGTGCCAGCAGTAACAGGGGAGATACGCAGTATTTT.

This clone was picked up many times. V gene TRBV11-3 combines with J gene TRBJ2-1; TRBD2 agrees at 9 bases. The junction had 6 bases not matched to a gene; V was cut back by 3 bases and J by 6 bases. In germline, CDR1 is SGHNT, CDR2 YENEEA. This CDR3 spans 15 amino acids. CDR3 coding DNA: TGTGCCAGCAGCTTTGTAGCGGGAGCTAGCAATGAGCAGTTCTTC. Translating it yields CASSFVAGASNEQFF.

This clone was seen a handful of times. This rearrangement joins TRBV11-3 to TRBJ2-5; 9 bases map to TRBD2. Germline CDR1 is SGHNT and CDR2 is YENEEA. V was clipped by 5 bases and J by 5 bases; unmatched bases: 6. The CDR3 runs 14 residues. Here the CDR3 reads CASSLSGSLETQYF. The CDR3 coding sequence is TGTGCCAGCAGCCTTAGCGGGAGCCTCGAGACCCAGTACTTC.

This clone was picked up a small number of times. This chain connects TRBV6-8 to TRBJ2-7; 7 nucleotides align to TRBD1. The CDR3 extends over 15 amino acids. From germline, CDR1 is MNHGY and CDR2 SAAAGT. The V gene end was trimmed by 0 bases and the J gene end by 3 bases; junction bases not matched to a gene: 5. The CDR3 DNA reads TGTGCCAGCAGTTACTCAGGACAGGCGAACTACGAGCAGTACTTC. The encoded protein is CASSYSGQANYEQYF.

The V call is TRBV5-1, the J call TRBJ2-7, with D hard to call. CDR3 length: 15 residues. V was shortened by 6 bases and J by 1 base, with 17 bases between the two germline ends. Germline V gene data show CDR1 as SGHRS and CDR2 as YFSETQ. The DNA of the CDR3 is TGCGCCAGCACCCTCCAACCAGGAAATTCCTACGAGCAGTACTTC. This codes for CASTLQPGNSYEQYF. Full variable domain (missing parts from reference TRBV5-1 and TRBJ2-7): KAGVTQTPRYLIKTRGQQVTLSCSPISGHRSVSWYQQTPGQGLQFLFEYFSETQRNKGNFPGRFSGRQFSNSRSEMNVSTLELGDSALYLCASTLQPGNSYEQYFGPGTRLTVT.

The chain employs TRBV5-1 and TRBJ2-1; 7 nucleotides line up with TRBD2. Germline V gene data show CDR1 as SGHRS and CDR2 as YFSETQ. This CDR3 has 16 residues. Trimming removed 0 bases from V and 5 bases from J; junction bases left unmatched: 8. The CDR3 DNA is TGCGCCAGCAGCTTGGGGGGTCTAGCGGTACACAATGAGCAGTTCTTC. Translation: CASSLGGLAVHNEQFF.

The chain has TRBV28 and TRBJ2-1; 8 nucleotides align to TRBD2. V trimming: 6 bases; J trimming: 2 bases; junction bases outside the gene matches: 9. The CDR3 contains 16 residues. Germline CDR1 and CDR2: MDHEN and SYDVKM. The CDR3 loop is CASSTPAGLAYNEQFF. CDR3 DNA sequence: TGTGCCAGCAGCACGCCAGCGGGACTAGCCTACAATGAGCAGTTCTTC.

J is TRBJ2-2 and V is TRBV11-3, with TRBD2 matching over 9 bases. From germline, CDR1 is SGHNT and CDR2 YENEEA. The CDR3 totals 15 residues. J was trimmed by 6 bases and V by 5 bases; bases with no gene match: 7. This CDR3 is CASSRSGSLPGELFF. CDR3 DNA sequence: TGTGCCAGCAGCCGTAGCGGGAGTCTTCCCGGGGAGCTGTTTTTT.

The CDR3: CSVGLAGGGTDTQYF. The CDR3 region has the DNA TGCAGCGTGGGTCTAGCGGGAGGGGGGACAGATACGCAGTATTTT. The rearrangement links TRBV29-1 to TRBJ2-3; 12 bases fit TRBD2. V gave up 6 bases and J gave up 3 bases; unmatched junction bases: 7. The CDR3 runs to 15 residues. Germline values: CDR1 SQVTM, CDR2 ANQGSEA.

This clone was picked up a small number of times. V gene TRBV19 combines with J gene TRBJ2-1; TRBD2 matches at 11 bases. The germline CDR1 and CDR2 sequences are LNHDA and SQIVND (reference sequence). The CDR3 contains 15 residues. V was pared by 6 bases and J by 4 bases, with 5 bases of the junction left unmatched. For the CDR3, the DNA is TGTGCCAGTAGGCTGACTAGCGGGGATTACAATGAGCAGTTCTTC. This translates into CASRLTSGDYNEQFF. The full variable domain, with the rest looked up from reference TRBV19 and TRBJ2-1, is DGGITQSPKYLFRKEGQNVTLSCEQNLNHDAMYWYRQDPGQGLRLIYYSQIVNDFQKGDIAEGYSVSREKKESFPLTVTSAQKNPTAFYLCASRLTSGDYNEQFFGPGTRLTVL.